The source of this T cell receptor beta chain is a study of T cell repertoires in cytomegalovirus infection (dated by TCRdb to between 2019 and 2020). Study-level background: Donor HLA type was relevant to the analysis, because carriage of CMV infection together with the matching HLA type was indicated by public TCR beta signatures. General findings and caveats noted by the study authors: The ex vivo response was dominated by HLA-C-restricted CMV-specific TCR beta clonotypes, which also provided the single most frequent clonotype in two of eight donors. In both this cohort and an independent cohort of some 370 donors, the cumulative frequency of public TCR beta family members distinguished carriers of CMV infection plus the relevant HLA type.

The sequencer was an Illumina HiSeq 1500. The public reads were quality trimmed at Q25 with fastp and then assembled into clones with MiXCR by TCRdb, keeping productive beta chains. Merged by CDR3 protein, the rows form single entries marked with the most common genes and DNA. The sample table shows around 530,000 distinct CDR3 sequences, and more than 25% are seen once. The biggest ten clones account for less than 15% of the sample. As to this clonotype: The antigen it binds to is not known. The sample holds no much larger clone one base away, and base qualities are not on file.

CDR1 and CDR2, per the germline V gene, are SGHVS and FQNEAQ. Trimming takes 3 bases from V and 2 bases from J, and the germline ends sit 12 bases apart. The CDR3 measures 15 amino acids from cysteine to phenylalanine. CDR3 DNA is the only sequence kept; it has 45 bases, read in frame from the first base. This sequence uses TRBV7-8 and TRBJ2-3, with a weak D call of TRBD2 (6 bases match). The receptor was derived from a human donor in good health (CMV status not recorded). Some clones in this sample may be carry-over from other donors' samples. The specimen sequenced was PBMCs. The nucleotide sequence is given as TGTGCCAGCAGCTTTCTAAGGGACTCCACAGATACGCAGTATTTT. The encoded protein is CASSFLRDSTDTQYF.